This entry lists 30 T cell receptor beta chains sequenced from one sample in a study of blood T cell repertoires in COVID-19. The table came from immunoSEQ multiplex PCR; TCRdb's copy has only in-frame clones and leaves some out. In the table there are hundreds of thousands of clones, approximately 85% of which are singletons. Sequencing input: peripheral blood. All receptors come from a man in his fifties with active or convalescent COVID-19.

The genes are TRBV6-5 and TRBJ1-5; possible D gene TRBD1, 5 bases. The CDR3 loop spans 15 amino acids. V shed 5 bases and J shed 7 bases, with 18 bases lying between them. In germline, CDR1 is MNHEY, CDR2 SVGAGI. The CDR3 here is CASSPFTGDFQPQHF. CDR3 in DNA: TGTGCCAGCAGTCCCTTCACAGGTGACTTCCAGCCCCAGCATTTT.

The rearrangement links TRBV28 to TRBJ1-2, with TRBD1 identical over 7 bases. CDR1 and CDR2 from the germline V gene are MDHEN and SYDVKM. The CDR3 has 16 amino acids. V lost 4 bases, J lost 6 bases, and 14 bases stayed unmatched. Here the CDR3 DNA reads TGTGCCAGCAGTTCGACAGGGTCCGCTGGCTTGAATGGCTACACCTTC. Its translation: CASSSTGSAGLNGYTF.

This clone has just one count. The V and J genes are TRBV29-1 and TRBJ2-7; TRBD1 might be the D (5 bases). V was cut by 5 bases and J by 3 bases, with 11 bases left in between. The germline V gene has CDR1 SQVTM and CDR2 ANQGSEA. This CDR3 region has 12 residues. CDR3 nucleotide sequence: TGCAGCGTTTTACTTCAGGGCTACGAGCAGTACTTC. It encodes CSVLLQGYEQYF.

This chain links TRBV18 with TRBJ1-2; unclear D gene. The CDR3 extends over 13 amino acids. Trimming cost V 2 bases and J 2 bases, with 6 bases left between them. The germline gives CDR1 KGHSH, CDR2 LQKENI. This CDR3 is CASSPGGNYGYTF. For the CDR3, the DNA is TGTGCCAGCTCACCAGGCGGGAACTATGGCTACACCTTC.

DNA of the CDR3: TGTGCCACCAGTGATTTAAAAAAGGGGAAGGCTTTCTTT. Translating gives CATSDLKKGKAFF. V usage is TRBV24-1 and J usage is TRBJ1-1; maybe TRBD1 (5 bases). Germline assignment: CDR1 KGHDR and CDR2 SFDVKD. Trimming cost V 1 base and J 11 bases, with 13 bases left between them. This CDR3 is built from 13 residues.

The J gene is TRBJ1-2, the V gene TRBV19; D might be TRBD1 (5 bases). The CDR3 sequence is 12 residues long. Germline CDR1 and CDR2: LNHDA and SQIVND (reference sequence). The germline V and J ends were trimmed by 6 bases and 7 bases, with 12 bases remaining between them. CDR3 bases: TGTGCCAGTAGCTGGGTAGGGGTTGGCTACACCTTC. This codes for CASSWVGVGYTF.

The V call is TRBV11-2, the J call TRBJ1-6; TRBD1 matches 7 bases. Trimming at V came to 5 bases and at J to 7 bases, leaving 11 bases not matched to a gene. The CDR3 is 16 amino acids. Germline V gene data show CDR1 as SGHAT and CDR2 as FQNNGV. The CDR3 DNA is TGTGCCAGCAGCCCAACAGCAGGGGGAAGCAATTCACCCCTCCACTTT. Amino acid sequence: CASSPTAGGSNSPLHF. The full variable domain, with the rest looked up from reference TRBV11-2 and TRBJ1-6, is EAGVAQSPRYKIIEKRQSVAFWCNPISGHATLYWYQQILGQGPKLLIQFQNNGVVDDSQLPKDRFSAERLKGVDSTLKIQPAKLEDSAVYLCASSPTAGGSNSPLHFGNGTRLTVT.

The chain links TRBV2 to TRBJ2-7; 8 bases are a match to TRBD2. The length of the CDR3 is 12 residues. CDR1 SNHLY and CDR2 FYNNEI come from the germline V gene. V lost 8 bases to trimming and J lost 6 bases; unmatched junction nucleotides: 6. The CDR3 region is CASGREGLEQYF. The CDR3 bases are TGTGCCAGCGGTCGGGAGGGGCTCGAGCAGTACTTC. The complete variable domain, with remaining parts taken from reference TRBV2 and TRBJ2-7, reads EPEVTQTPSHQVTQMGQEVILRCVPISNHLYFYWYRQILGQKVEFLVSFYNNEISEKSEIFDDQFSVERPDGSNFTLKIRSTKLEDSAMYFCASGREGLEQYFGPGTRLTVT.

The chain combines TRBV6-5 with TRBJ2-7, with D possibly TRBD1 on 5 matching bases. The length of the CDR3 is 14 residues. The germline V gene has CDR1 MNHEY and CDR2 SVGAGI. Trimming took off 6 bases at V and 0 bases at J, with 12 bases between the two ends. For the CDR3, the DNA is TGTGCCAGCAGCCCCCAGGGTTCCTCCTACGAGCAGTACTTC. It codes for CASSPQGSSYEQYF.

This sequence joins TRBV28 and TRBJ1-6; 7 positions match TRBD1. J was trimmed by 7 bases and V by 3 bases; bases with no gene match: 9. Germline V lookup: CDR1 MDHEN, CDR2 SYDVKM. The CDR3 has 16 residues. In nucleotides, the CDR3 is TGTGCCAGCAGTTTGATGCAGGGCAGGGGGAATTCACCCCTCCACTTT. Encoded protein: CASSLMQGRGNSPLHF.

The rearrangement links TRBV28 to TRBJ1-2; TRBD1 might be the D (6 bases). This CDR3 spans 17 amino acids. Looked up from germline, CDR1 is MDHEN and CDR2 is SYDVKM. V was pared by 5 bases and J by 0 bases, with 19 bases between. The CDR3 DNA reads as TGTGCCAGCAGTCCCGGGCAGGGGATGAGTTCTAACTATGGCTACACCTTC. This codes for CASSPGQGMSSNYGYTF.

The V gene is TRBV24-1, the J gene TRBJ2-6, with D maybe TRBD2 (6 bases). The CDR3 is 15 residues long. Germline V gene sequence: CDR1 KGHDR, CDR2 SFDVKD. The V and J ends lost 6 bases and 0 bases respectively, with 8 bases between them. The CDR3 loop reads CATSSGDSGANVLTF. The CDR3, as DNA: TGTGCCACCAGTTCGGGGGACTCTGGGGCCAACGTCCTGACTTTC.

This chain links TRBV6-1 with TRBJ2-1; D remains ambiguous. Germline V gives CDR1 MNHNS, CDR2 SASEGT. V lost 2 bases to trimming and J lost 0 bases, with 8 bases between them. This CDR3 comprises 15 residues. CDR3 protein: CASSEMSSSYNEQFF. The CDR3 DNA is TGTGCCAGCAGTGAAATGAGTAGCTCCTACAATGAGCAGTTCTTC.

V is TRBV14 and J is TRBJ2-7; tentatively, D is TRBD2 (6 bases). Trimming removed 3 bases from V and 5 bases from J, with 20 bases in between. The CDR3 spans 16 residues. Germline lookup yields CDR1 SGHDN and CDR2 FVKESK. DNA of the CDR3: TGTGCCAGCAGCCACGCGTTAGGCCGGCGCGGGGACGAGCAGTACTTC. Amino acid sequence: CASSHALGRRGDEQYF. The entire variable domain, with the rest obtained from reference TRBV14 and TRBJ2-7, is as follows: EAGVTQFPSHSVIEKGQTVTLRCDPISGHDNLYWYRRVMGKEIKFLLHFVKESKQDESGMPNNRFLAERTGGTYSTLKVQPAELEDSGVYFCASSHALGRRGDEQYFGPGTRLTVT.

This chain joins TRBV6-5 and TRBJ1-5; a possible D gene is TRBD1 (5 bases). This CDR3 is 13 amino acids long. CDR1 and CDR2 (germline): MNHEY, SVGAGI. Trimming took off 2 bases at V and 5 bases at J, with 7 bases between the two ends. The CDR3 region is CASSYDRYQPQHF. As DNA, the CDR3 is TGTGCCAGCAGTTACGACAGATATCAGCCCCAGCATTTT.

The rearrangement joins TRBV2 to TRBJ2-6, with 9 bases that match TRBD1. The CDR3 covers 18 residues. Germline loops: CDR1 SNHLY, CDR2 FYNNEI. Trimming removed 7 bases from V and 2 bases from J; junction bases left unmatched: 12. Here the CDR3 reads CASTAGTGLFPGANVLTF. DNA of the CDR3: TGTGCCAGCACTGCAGGGACAGGGTTATTTCCTGGGGCCAACGTCCTGACTTTC.

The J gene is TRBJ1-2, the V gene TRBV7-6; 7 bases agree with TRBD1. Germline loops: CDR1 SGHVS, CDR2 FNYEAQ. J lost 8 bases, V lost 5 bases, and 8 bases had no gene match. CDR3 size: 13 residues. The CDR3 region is CASSRIQGDGYTF. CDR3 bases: TGTGCCAGCAGCCGTATTCAGGGGGACGGCTACACCTTC.

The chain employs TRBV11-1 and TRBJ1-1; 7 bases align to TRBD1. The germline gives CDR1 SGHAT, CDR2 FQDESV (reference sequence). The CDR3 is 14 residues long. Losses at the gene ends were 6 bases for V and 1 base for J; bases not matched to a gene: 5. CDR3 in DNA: TGTGCCAGCAGGGTTGACAGGGAGAACACTGAAGCTTTCTTT. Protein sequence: CASRVDRENTEAFF.

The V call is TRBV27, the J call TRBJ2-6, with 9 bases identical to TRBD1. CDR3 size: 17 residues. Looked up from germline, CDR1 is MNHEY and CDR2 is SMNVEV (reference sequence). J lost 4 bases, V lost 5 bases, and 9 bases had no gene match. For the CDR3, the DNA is TGTGCCAGCAGTCCGGGGACAGGGAATTCCGGGGCCAACGTCCTGACTTTC. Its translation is CASSPGTGNSGANVLTF.

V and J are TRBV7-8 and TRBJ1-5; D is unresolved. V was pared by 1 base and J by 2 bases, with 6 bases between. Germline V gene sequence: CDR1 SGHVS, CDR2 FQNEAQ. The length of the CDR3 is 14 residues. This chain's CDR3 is CASSLGARNQPQHF. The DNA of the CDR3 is TGTGCCAGCAGCTTAGGGGCACGCAATCAGCCCCAGCATTTT.

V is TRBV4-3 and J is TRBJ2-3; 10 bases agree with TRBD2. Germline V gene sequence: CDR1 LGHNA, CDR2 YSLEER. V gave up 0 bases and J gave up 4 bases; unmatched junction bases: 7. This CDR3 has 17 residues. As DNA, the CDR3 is TGCGCCAGCAGCCAAGATCTTCCTAGCGGGAGAGCAGATACGCAGTATTTT. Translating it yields CASSQDLPSGRADTQYF.

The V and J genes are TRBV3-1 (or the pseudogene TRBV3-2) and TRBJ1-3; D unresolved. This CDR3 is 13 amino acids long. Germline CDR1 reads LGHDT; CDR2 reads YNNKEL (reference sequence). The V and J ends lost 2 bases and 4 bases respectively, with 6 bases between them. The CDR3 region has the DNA TGTGCCAGCAGCCAACCTCCCGGAAACACCATATATTTT. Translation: CASSQPPGNTIYF.

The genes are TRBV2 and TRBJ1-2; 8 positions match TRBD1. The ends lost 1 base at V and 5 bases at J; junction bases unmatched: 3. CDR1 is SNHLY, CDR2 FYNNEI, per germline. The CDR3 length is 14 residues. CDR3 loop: CASSEGRGRYGYTF. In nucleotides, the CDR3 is TGTGCCAGCAGTGAAGGCAGGGGGCGATATGGCTACACCTTC.

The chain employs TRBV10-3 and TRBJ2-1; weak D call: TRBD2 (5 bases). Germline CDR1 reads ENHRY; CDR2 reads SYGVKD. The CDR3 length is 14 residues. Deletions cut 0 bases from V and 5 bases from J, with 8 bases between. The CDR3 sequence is CAISESGLNNEQFF. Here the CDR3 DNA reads TGTGCCATCAGTGAGTCCGGACTGAACAATGAGCAGTTCTTC.

The CDR3 DNA reads TGTGCCAGCAGCTCGCCCCCGGGAAACATTCAGTACTTC. As protein: CASSSPPGNIQYF. J is TRBJ2-4 and V is TRBV11-3; D not certain. Trimming shortened V by 4 bases and J by 6 bases, and 10 bases separated the two germline ends. There are 13 residues in the CDR3. CDR1 is SGHNT and CDR2 is YENEEA in the germline V gene.

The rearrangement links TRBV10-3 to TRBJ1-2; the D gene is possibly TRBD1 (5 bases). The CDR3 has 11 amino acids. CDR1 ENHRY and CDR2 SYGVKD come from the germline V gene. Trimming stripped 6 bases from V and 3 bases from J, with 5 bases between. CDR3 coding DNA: TGTGCCATCAGCAGGGACTATGGCTACACCTTC. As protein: CAISRDYGYTF.

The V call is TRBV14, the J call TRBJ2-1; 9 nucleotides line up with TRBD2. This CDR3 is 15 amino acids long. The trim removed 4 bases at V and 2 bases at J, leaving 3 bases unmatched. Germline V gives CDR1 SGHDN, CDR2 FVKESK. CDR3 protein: CASSRVAGAYNEQFF. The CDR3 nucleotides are TGTGCCAGCAGCCGAGTAGCGGGAGCCTACAATGAGCAGTTCTTC.

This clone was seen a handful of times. This chain's CDR3 is CASSQGIGSTGELFF. The DNA of the CDR3 is TGCGCCAGCAGCCAAGGAATCGGGAGCACCGGGGAGCTGTTTTTT. The rearrangement uses TRBV4-1 and TRBJ2-2; possibly TRBD2 for D (6 bases). V was trimmed by 1 base and J by 4 bases, leaving 10 bases between them. The CDR3 has 15 amino acids. The germline gives CDR1 MGHRA, CDR2 YSYEKL.

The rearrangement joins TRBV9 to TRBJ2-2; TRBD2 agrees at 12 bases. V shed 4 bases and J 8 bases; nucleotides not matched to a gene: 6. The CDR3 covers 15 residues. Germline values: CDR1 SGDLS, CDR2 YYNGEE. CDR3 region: CASSNGLAGTGELFF. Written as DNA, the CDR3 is TGTGCCAGCAGCAACGGACTAGCGGGAACGGGGGAGCTGTTTTTT.

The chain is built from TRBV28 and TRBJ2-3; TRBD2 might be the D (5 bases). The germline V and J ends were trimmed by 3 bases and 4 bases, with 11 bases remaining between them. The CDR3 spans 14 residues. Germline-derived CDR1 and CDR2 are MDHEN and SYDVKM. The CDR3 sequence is CASSLYSGADTQYF. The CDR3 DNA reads TGTGCCAGCAGTTTGTACAGCGGAGCAGATACGCAGTATTTT.